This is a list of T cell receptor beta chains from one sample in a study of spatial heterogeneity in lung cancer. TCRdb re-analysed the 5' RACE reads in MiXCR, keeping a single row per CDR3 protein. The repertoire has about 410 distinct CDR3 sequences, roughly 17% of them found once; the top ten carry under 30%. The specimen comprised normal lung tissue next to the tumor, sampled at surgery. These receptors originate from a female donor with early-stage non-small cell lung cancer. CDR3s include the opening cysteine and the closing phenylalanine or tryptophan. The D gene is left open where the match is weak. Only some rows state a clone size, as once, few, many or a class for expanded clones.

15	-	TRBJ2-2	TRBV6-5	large	TGTGCCAGCAGCCCAGCGGGTGCGAACACCGGGGAGCTGTTTTTT	CASSPAGANTGELFF
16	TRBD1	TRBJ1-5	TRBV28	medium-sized	TGTGCCAGCAGTCGAGGAGGCAGGGGGTATCGTCAGCCCCAGCATTTT	CASSRGGRGYRQPQHF
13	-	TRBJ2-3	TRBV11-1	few	TGTGCCAGCAGCTTTTATCGTGCGGATACGCAGTATTTT	CASSFYRADTQYF
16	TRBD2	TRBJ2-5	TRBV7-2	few	TGTGCCAGCAGCCTGGGACTAGCGGGTTCCCGAGAGACCCAGTACTTC	CASSLGLAGSRETQYF
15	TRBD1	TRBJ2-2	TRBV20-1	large	TGCAGTGCCCGTCCGTCAGGGGGCGGCACCGGGGAGCTGTTTTTT	CSARPSGGGTGELFF
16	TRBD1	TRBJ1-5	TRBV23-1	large	TGCGCCAGCAGTCAATCTGACAGGGGTGGCAATCAGCCCCAGCATTTT	CASSQSDRGGNQPQHF
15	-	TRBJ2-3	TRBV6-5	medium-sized	TGTGCCAGCAGTTCGGCTACCCCTAGCACAGATACGCAGTATTTT	CASSSATPSTDTQYF
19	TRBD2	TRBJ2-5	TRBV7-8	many	TGTGCCAGCAGCTTCCCTAGCGGGAGGGTCATGGTCAGCCAAGAGACCCAGTACTTC	CASSFPSGRVMVSQETQYF
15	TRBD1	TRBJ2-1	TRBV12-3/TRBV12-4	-	TGTGCCAGCAGTCCGTGGACAGGGAACTACAATGAGCAGTTCTTC	CASSPWTGNYNEQFF
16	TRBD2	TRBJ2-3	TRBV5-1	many	TGCGCCAGCAGCCTCGGGGGCGGGGGGGCCGCAGATACGCAGTATTTT	CASSLGGGGAADTQYF
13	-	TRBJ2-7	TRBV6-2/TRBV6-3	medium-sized	TGTGCCAGCACCTACGGACAAGAGAGAGAGCAGTACTTC	CASTYGQEREQYF
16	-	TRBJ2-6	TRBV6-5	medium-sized	TGTGCCAGCAGCAGTCACGAAGGGTCTGGGGCCAACGTCCTGACTTTC	CASSSHEGSGANVLTF
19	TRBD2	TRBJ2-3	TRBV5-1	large	TGCGCCAGCAGCTTGGCCCCTCTAGCGGGGGGAGTTAGCACAGATACGCAGTATTTT	CASSLAPLAGGVSTDTQYF
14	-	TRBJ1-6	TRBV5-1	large	TGCGCCAGCAGCGACGGACAGCCTAATTCACCCCTCCACTTT	CASSDGQPNSPLHF
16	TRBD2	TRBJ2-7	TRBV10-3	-	TGTGCCATCGGCGGGACTAGCCAATTGGGGTCGGGCGAGCAGTACTTC	CAIGGTSQLGSGEQYF
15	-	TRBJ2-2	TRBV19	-	TGTGCCAGTAGTTGGAGGGCTCCTACCACCGGGGAGCTGTTTTTT	CASSWRAPTTGELFF
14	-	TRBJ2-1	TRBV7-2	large	TGTGCCAGCAGCTTAGGTCCTACTACCAATGAGCAGTTCTTC	CASSLGPTTNEQFF
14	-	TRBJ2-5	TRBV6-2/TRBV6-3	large	TGTGCCAGCAGTTACCCTGGGTACCAAGAGACCCAGTACTTC	CASSYPGYQETQYF